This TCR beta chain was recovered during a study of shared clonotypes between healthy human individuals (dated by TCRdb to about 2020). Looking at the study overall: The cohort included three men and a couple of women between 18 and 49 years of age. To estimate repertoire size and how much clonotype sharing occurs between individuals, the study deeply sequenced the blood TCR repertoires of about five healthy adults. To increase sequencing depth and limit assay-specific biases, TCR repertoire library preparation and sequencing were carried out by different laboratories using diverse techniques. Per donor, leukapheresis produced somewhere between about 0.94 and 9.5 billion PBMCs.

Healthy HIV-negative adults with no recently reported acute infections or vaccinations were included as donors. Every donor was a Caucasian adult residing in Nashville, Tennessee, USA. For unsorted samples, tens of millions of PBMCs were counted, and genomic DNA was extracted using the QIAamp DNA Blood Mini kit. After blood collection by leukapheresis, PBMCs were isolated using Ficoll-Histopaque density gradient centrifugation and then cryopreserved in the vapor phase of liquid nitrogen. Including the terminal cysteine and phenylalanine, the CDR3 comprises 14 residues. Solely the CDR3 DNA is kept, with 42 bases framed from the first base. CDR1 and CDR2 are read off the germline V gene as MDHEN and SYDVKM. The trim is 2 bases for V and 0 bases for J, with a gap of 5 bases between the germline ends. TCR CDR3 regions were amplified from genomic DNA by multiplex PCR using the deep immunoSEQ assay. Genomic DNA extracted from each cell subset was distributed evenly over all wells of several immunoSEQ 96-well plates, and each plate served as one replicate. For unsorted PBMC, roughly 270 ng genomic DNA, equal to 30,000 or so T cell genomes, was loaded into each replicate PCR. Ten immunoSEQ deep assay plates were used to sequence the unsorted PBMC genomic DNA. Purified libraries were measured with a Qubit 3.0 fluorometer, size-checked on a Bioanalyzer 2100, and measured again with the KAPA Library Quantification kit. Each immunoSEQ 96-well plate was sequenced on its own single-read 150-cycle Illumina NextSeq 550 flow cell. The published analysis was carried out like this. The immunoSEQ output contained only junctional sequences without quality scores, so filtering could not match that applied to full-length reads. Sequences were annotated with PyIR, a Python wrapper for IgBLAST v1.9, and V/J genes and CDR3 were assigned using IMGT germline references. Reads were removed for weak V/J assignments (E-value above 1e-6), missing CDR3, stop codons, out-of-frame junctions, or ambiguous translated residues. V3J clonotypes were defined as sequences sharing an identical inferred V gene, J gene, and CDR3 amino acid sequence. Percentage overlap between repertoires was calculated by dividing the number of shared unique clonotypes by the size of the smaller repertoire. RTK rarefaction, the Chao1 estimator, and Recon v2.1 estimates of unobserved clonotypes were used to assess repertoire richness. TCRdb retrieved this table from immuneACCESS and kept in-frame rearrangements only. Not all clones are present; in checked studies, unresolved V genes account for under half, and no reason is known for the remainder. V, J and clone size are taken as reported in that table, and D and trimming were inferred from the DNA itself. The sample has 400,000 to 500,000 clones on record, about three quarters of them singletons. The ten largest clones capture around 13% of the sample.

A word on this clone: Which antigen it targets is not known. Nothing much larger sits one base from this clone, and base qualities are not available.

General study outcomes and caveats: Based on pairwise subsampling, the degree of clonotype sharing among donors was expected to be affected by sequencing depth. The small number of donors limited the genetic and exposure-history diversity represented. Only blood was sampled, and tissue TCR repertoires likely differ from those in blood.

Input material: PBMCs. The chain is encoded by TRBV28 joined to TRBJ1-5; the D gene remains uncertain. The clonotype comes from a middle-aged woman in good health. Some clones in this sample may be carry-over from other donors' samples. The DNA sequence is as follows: TGTGCCAGCAGTTTACTCCTTAGCAATCAGCCCCAGCATTTT. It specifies CASSLLLSNQPQHF. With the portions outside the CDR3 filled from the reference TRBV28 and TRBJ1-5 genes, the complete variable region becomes DVKVTQSSRYLVKRTGEKVFLECVQDMDHENMFWYRQDPGLGLRLIYFSYDVKMKEKGDIPEGYSVSREKKERFSLILESASTNQTSMYLCASSLLLSNQPQHFGDGTRLSIL.